These 30 T cell receptor beta chains came from one sample sequenced in a study of STAT5B mutations in CD4+ large granular lymphocyte leukemia. TCRdb's copy holds only in-frame clones and misses some; the assay was immunoSEQ multiplex PCR. The top ten clones hold approximately 3.3% of a sample with around 27,000 clones, less than 85% of them seen once. What was sequenced was CD4+ T cells from blood buffy coats. These receptors were obtained from a human donor in good health.

The V gene is TRBV7-8, the J gene TRBJ2-3, with 13 bases matching TRBD2. V lost 4 bases, J lost 6 bases, and 10 bases stayed unmatched. The germline V gene has CDR1 SGHVS and CDR2 FQNEAQ. CDR3 length equals 17 residues. CDR3 DNA: TGTGCCAGCAGCTCCTCTCCCGGGACTAGCGGGATGGATACGCAGTATTTT. Its translation is CASSSSPGTSGMDTQYF. Looking up the rest from reference TRBV7-8 and TRBJ2-3 gives the full variable domain: GAGVSQSPRYKVAKRGQDVALRCDPISGHVSLFWYQQALGQGPEFLTYFQNEAQLDKSGLPSDRFFAERPEGSVSTLKIQRTQQEDSAVYLCASSSSPGTSGMDTQYFGPGTRLTVL.

The sample holds a few counts of this clone. The chain joins TRBV10-1 to TRBJ2-4; D is unclear. The CDR3 spans 14 residues. Germline-derived CDR1 and CDR2 are WNHNN and SYGVQD (reference sequence). Deletions cut 6 bases from V and 0 bases from J, with 9 bases between. CDR3 sequence: CASSHARAKNIQYF. CDR3 nucleotide sequence: TGCGCCAGCAGCCACGCCCGAGCCAAAAACATTCAGTACTTC.

The chain has TRBV2 and TRBJ2-7; TRBD2 matches 7 bases. After removal of 2 bases from V and 4 bases from J, the junction contained 5 bases not matched to a gene. Germline lookup yields CDR1 SNHLY and CDR2 FYNNEI. The CDR3 is 14 amino acids. Here the CDR3 DNA reads TGTGCCAGCAGTGAACTAGCGGAGGCTTACGAGCAGTACTTC. Protein product: CASSELAEAYEQYF.

The chain couples TRBV18 to TRBJ2-7; D might be TRBD2 (5 bases). V shed 6 bases and J shed 4 bases, with 16 bases lying between them. The CDR3 has 14 residues. The V gene's germline CDR1 is KGHSH and CDR2 LQKENI. The CDR3 coding sequence is TGTGCCAGCTCCCCGTCCTACGGAGGTTACGAGCAGTACTTC. Protein product: CASSPSYGGYEQYF.

J is TRBJ2-1 and V is TRBV9, with 8 nucleotides matching TRBD2. The germline V gene has CDR1 SGDLS and CDR2 YYNGEE. V was clipped by 2 bases and J by 3 bases; unmatched bases: 10. The CDR3 is 17 amino acids. The CDR3 loop reads CASSVVGLREDYNEQFF. CDR3 sequence (DNA): TGTGCCAGCAGCGTGGTAGGTTTGCGGGAGGACTACAATGAGCAGTTCTTC.

The V call is TRBV20-1, the J call TRBJ2-7, with D hard to call. From germline, CDR1 is DFQATT and CDR2 SNEGSKA (reference sequence). Trimming removed 5 bases at V and 5 bases at J, with 10 bases between. The CDR3 loop spans 11 amino acids. The CDR3 nucleotides read TGCAGTGCTGGAATAGGTGACGAGCAGTACTTC. It codes for CSAGIGDEQYF.

The chain has TRBV5-5 and TRBJ2-7; 9 bases are shared with TRBD1. From germline, CDR1 is SGHKS and CDR2 YYEKEE (reference sequence). Losses at the gene ends were 3 bases for V and 4 bases for J; bases not matched to a gene: 8. The CDR3 has 15 residues. In DNA, the CDR3 is TGTGCCAGCAGCTCCCCTGACAGGGGGGCTTACGAGCAGTACTTC. Its translation is CASSSPDRGAYEQYF.

The rearrangement joins TRBV4-1 to TRBJ2-3, with 8 bases fitting TRBD1. In germline, CDR1 is MGHRA, CDR2 YSYEKL. CDR3 length: 15 amino acids. J lost 3 bases, V lost 4 bases, and 6 bases had no gene match. CDR3 nucleotides: TGCGCCAGCAGCCCCCAGGGGGCCCCGACAGATACGCAGTATTTT. This codes for CASSPQGAPTDTQYF.

The table lists this clone with a few counts. This chain links TRBV19 with TRBJ2-7, with 12 bases aligning to TRBD2. This CDR3 contains 16 residues. The germline V gene has CDR1 LNHDA and CDR2 SQIVND (reference sequence). J lost 4 bases, V lost 8 bases, and 12 bases had no gene match. CDR3 region: CASGDIGLAGRYEQYF. In DNA form, the CDR3 reads TGTGCCAGTGGGGACATCGGACTAGCGGGACGATACGAGCAGTACTTC.

This chain's CDR3 is CASSDWGSSYNEQFF. In DNA form, the CDR3 reads TGCGCCAGCAGTGATTGGGGGAGTTCCTACAATGAGCAGTTCTTC. The rearrangement uses TRBV10-1 and TRBJ2-1; TRBD1 or TRBD2 may be the D gene (5 bases each). V was clipped by 3 bases and J by 1 base, with 10 bases between them. Per the germline V gene, CDR1 is WNHNN and CDR2 is SYGVQD (reference sequence). This CDR3 region has 15 residues.

The chain joins TRBV18 to TRBJ2-3; maybe TRBD2 (6 bases). Germline CDR1 is KGHSH and CDR2 is LQKENI. The V end was cut by 2 bases, the J end by 1 base, with 16 bases between. The CDR3 sequence is 17 residues long. The DNA of the CDR3 is TGTGCCAGCTCACCAATACACCAGGACTACCGCACAGATACGCAGTATTTT. Its translation is CASSPIHQDYRTDTQYF.

In nucleotides, the CDR3 is TGTGCCAGCAGCTTGGCGGGGAATCAGCCCCAGCATTTT. Translation: CASSLAGNQPQHF. This chain connects TRBV5-6 to TRBJ1-5; D unresolved. V lost 0 bases and J lost 4, with 5 bases in between. CDR1 is SGHDT, CDR2 YYEEEE, per germline. The CDR3 loop spans 13 amino acids.

The V gene is TRBV7-2, the J gene TRBJ2-5; unclear D gene. V was shortened by 1 base and J by 5 bases, with 8 bases between the two germline ends. Germline values: CDR1 SGHTA, CDR2 FQGNSA. CDR3 length: 13 residues. Here the CDR3 DNA reads TGTGCCAGCAGCTTAGTTCGGGTGGAGACCCAGTACTTC. It encodes CASSLVRVETQYF. Looking up the rest from reference TRBV7-2 and TRBJ2-5 gives the full variable domain: GAGVSQSPSNKVTEKGKDVELRCDPISGHTALYWYRQSLGQGLEFLIYFQGNSAPDKSGLPSDRFSAERTGGSVSTLTIQRTQQEDSAVYLCASSLVRVETQYFGPGTRLLVL.

This clone has more than one count but fewer than ten. The CDR3 nucleotides read TGTGCCAGCAGCTCTCAGGGTAGCAATCAGCCCCAGCATTTT. Translating gives CASSSQGSNQPQHF. V is TRBV5-4 and J is TRBJ1-5; the D gene is possibly TRBD1 (5 bases). Germline loops: CDR1 SGHNT, CDR2 YYREEE (reference sequence). V lost 3 bases, J lost 0 bases, and 7 bases lay in between. This CDR3 region has 14 residues.

V is TRBV5-1 and J is TRBJ2-7, with 10 bases aligning to TRBD1. V was clipped by 1 base and J by 3 bases; unmatched bases: 4. The CDR3 is 15 amino acids. CDR1 and CDR2 (germline): SGHRS, YFSETQ. DNA for the CDR3: TGCGCCAGCAGCTTGTTTGGGACAGGGGTCTACGAGCAGTACTTC. Amino acids: CASSLFGTGVYEQYF.

This clone has more than one count but fewer than ten. This chain links TRBV7-2 with TRBJ2-7; D call uncertain. V was cut by 1 base and J by 6 bases, with 13 bases left in between. Germline CDR1 and CDR2: SGHTA and FQGNSA. This CDR3 has 14 amino acids. The CDR3 protein is CASSLGLVTSEQYF. The CDR3 DNA reads as TGTGCCAGCAGCTTAGGACTGGTTACATCCGAGCAGTACTTC.

CDR3 region: CASSFTAVSTDTQYF. CDR3 bases: TGTGCCAGCAGTTTCACAGCGGTTAGCACAGATACGCAGTATTTT. The J gene is TRBJ2-3, the V gene TRBV27, with D possibly TRBD2 on 5 matching bases. Germline V CDR1 and CDR2: MNHEY, SMNVEV (reference sequence). The ends were cut back, 3 bases at V and 0 bases at J, with 10 bases in the middle. CDR3 length: 15 amino acids.

The gene calls are TRBV29-1 and TRBJ2-2, with D perhaps TRBD1 (6 bases). Looked up from germline, CDR1 is SQVTM and CDR2 is ANQGSEA. CDR3 size: 13 residues. Trimming left V 6 bases short and J 4 bases short, with 12 bases between. CDR3 sequence: CSVETGPTGELFF. The CDR3 coding sequence is TGCAGCGTGGAGACAGGACCCACCGGGGAGCTGTTTTTT.

The chain joins TRBV18 to TRBJ2-7; D uncertain. The CDR3 spans 14 residues. Trimming stripped 0 bases from V and 0 bases from J, with 6 bases between. Germline CDR1 KGHSH, CDR2 LQKENI. CDR3 region: CASSPPRTSYEQYF. Written as DNA, the CDR3 is TGTGCCAGCTCACCACCGCGGACCTCCTACGAGCAGTACTTC.

The CDR3 coding sequence is TGCGCCAGCGGATCCCCTGCGGGTCGAACTGGGGCCAACGTCCTGACTTTC. As protein: CASGSPAGRTGANVLTF. The chain combines TRBV5-1 with TRBJ2-6, with TRBD2 as a possible D gene (5 bases). V shed 7 bases and J shed 2 bases, with 19 bases lying between them. Germline assignment: CDR1 SGHRS and CDR2 YFSETQ. The CDR3 loop spans 17 amino acids.

Comments on this clone: At one end the junction does not follow the germline gene, possibly because of a read error. The rearrangement links TRBV7-9 to TRBJ1-2; no definite D call. This CDR3 has 9 amino acids. Germline loops: CDR1 SEHNR, CDR2 FQNEAQ (reference sequence). The CDR3 loop is CASSLFDAF. The CDR3 DNA sequence: TGTGCCAGCAGCTTATTTGACGCCTTC.

This chain links TRBV18 with TRBJ2-1; 11 nucleotides match TRBD2. CDR3 length: 16 residues. V trimming: 1 base; J trimming: 5 bases; junction bases outside the gene matches: 4. Germline assignment: CDR1 KGHSH and CDR2 LQKENI. The CDR3 nucleotides are TGTGCCAGCTCACCACTAGCGGGAGGGCCGAACAATGAGCAGTTCTTC. This translates into CASSPLAGGPNNEQFF.

The rearrangement joins TRBV4-3 to TRBJ1-2; TRBD1 aligns across 11 bases. V dropped 1 base and J dropped 8; count of bases not matched to a gene: 6. The length of the CDR3 is 15 residues. Germline-derived CDR1 and CDR2 are LGHNA and YSLEER. DNA for the CDR3: TGCGCCAGCAGCCAAGGGAGGGACAGGGGGTACGGCTACACCTTC. Translating it yields CASSQGRDRGYGYTF.

V usage is TRBV29-1 and J usage is TRBJ2-3, with a possible D match to TRBD2 (5 bases). CDR1 and CDR2 (germline): SQVTM, ANQGSEA. This CDR3 is 16 amino acids long. V lost 4 bases and J 0 bases, leaving 17 bases between the germline ends. The CDR3 loop is CSVGGGARGSTDTQYF. CDR3 in DNA: TGCAGCGTTGGAGGAGGAGCACGCGGGAGCACAGATACGCAGTATTTT.

The chain uses TRBV6-1 and TRBJ1-3; 9 bases align to TRBD1. Germline CDR1 MNHNS, CDR2 SASEGT. V lost 6 bases to trimming and J lost 0 bases; unmatched junction nucleotides: 3. The CDR3 runs 15 residues. CDR3 nucleotide sequence: TGTGCCAGCAGGGGGACAGGGTTCTCTGGAAACACCATATATTTT. This gives the protein CASRGTGFSGNTIYF.

This clone turned up a few times. The J gene is TRBJ2-1, the V gene TRBV19, with 7 bases matching TRBD2. The germline V gene has CDR1 LNHDA and CDR2 SQIVND (reference sequence). This CDR3 comprises 12 residues. With 6 bases clipped from V and 9 bases from J, the junction kept 5 bases outside the gene matches. CDR3 sequence reads: CASSELASEQFF. CDR3 DNA sequence: TGTGCCAGTAGCGAACTAGCGAGTGAGCAGTTCTTC.

The gene calls are TRBV9 and TRBJ2-7; D gene ambiguous. The CDR3 sequence is 13 residues long. Trimming pared 4 bases from V and 5 bases from J, leaving 13 bases between. Per the germline V gene, CDR1 is SGDLS and CDR2 is YYNGEE. CDR3 sequence reads: CASSPRVKDEQYF. CDR3 bases: TGTGCCAGCAGCCCCAGAGTGAAGGACGAGCAGTACTTC. The complete variable domain, with remaining parts taken from reference TRBV9 and TRBJ2-7, reads DSGVTQTPKHLITATGQRVTLRCSPRSGDLSVYWYQQSLDQGLQFLIQYYNGEERAKGNILERFSAQQFPDLHSELNLSSLELGDSALYFCASSPRVKDEQYFGPGTRLTVT.

The genes are TRBV7-9 and TRBJ1-5; possibly TRBD1 for D (5 bases). The CDR3 is 14 amino acids. Germline-derived CDR1 and CDR2 are SEHNR and FQNEAQ (reference sequence). V was shortened by 5 bases and J by 7 bases, with 15 bases between the two germline ends. CDR3 DNA: TGTGCCAGCAGCCTACCAGGGTCGGAACAGCCCCAGCATTTT. Translation gives CASSLPGSEQPQHF. The complete variable domain, with remaining parts taken from reference TRBV7-9 and TRBJ1-5, reads DTGVSQNPRHKITKRGQNVTFRCDPISEHNRLYWYRQTLGQGPEFLTYFQNEAQLEKSRLLSDRFSAERPKGSFSTLEIQRTEQGDSAMYLCASSLPGSEQPQHFGDGTRLSIL.

This chain joins TRBV27 and TRBJ2-7; weak D call: TRBD2 (5 bases). Germline CDR1 and CDR2: MNHEY and SMNVEV (reference sequence). The CDR3 consists of 13 residues. V was shortened by 6 bases and J by 3 bases, with 12 bases between the two germline ends. DNA for the CDR3: TGTGCCAGCAGCCGCATTCGGGGCTACGAGCAGTACTTC. It yields the protein CASSRIRGYEQYF.

Here the CDR3 DNA reads TGTGCCGGGTGTGACGCGGGGGGTGAAAAACTGTTTTTT. Encoded protein: CAGCDAGGEKLFF. The V gene is TRBV28, the J gene TRBJ1-4; possible D gene TRBD1, 5 bases. The CDR3 totals 13 residues. Germline values: CDR1 MDHEN, CDR2 SYDVKM. The germline V and J ends were trimmed by 11 bases and 7 bases, with 17 bases remaining between them.